The present entry profiles one T cell receptor (beta chain) with its context. Its cognate antigen is unknown. A clone one base away is much larger, so this may be a read error. RNA was extracted and reverse transcribed into cDNA as the sequencing template. Here immunoSEQ multiplex PCR was the method, and the copy in TCRdb shows in-frame clones only, minus some. Of about 140,000 clones in the sample, 50% to 65% were seen once. The record originates from a study of CD8+ T cells in alopecia areata. Cell sorting was applied to PBMCs, and CD4+ and CD8+ T cells were collected. Whole-study results and caveats: TCRs were shared less clearly across patients than in mice, possibly for HLA-related reasons.

V lost 6 bases to trimming and J lost 0 bases, with 6 bases between them. The CDR3 runs to 12 residues. Germline V lookup: CDR1 MDHEN, CDR2 SYDVKM. The TCR was taken from a human donor in good health. V is TRBV28 and J is TRBJ2-7, with unresolved D. Input material: CD4+ T cells sorted from blood. CDR3 coding DNA: TGTGCCAGCAGCCAAACCTCCTACGAGCAGTACTTC. It yields the protein CASSQTSYEQYF.